Following are 24 T cell receptor beta chains from one sample sequenced in a study of CD8+ T cells in alopecia areata. Extraction and reverse transcription of RNA yielded cDNA as the sequencing template. Assay used: immunoSEQ multiplex PCR; TCRdb lists only in-frame clones, some missing. The sample records 150,000 or so clones, about 87% being singletons. The source material was CD8+ T cells sorted from blood, sampled at week 0. These receptors were collected from a human donor with alopecia areata.

The chain recombines TRBV27 with TRBJ1-2; D remains unclear. The CDR3 is made up of 9 amino acids. Trimming took off 10 bases at V and 8 bases at J, with 8 bases between the two ends. The germline CDR1 and CDR2 sequences are MNHEY and SMNVEV (reference sequence). CDR3: CATTEGYTF. As DNA, the CDR3 is TGTGCCACCACGGAGGGCTACACCTTC.

The CDR3 sequence is CASSLGGDRGGSEAFF. The CDR3 coding sequence is TGTGCCAGCAGCTTAGGAGGGGACAGGGGAGGCTCTGAAGCTTTCTTT. The V and J genes are TRBV7-9 and TRBJ1-1, with TRBD1 matching 10 bases. With 1 base clipped from V and 6 bases from J, the junction kept 8 bases outside the gene matches. CDR1 and CDR2 (germline): SEHNR, FQNEAQ (reference sequence). The CDR3 is 16 amino acids.

The genes are TRBV7-9 and TRBJ2-3; possibly TRBD2 for D (6 bases). This CDR3 is 15 amino acids long. The V gene lost 5 bases and the J gene lost 0 bases, with 12 bases spanning the gap. Germline V lookup: CDR1 SEHNR, CDR2 FQNEAQ (reference sequence). In DNA, the CDR3 is TGTGCCAGCAGCAGGGACTTCTCTAGCACAGATACGCAGTATTTT. The encoded protein is CASSRDFSSTDTQYF.

The CDR3 DNA is TGTGCCAGCAGCCTTCGGGACAGGGGAAACACCGGGGAGCTGTTTTTT. Translation: CASSLRDRGNTGELFF. The chain carries TRBV7-9 and TRBJ2-2; 10 bases fit TRBD1. The V gene end was trimmed by 5 bases and the J gene end by 2 bases; junction bases not matched to a gene: 5. From germline, CDR1 is SEHNR and CDR2 FQNEAQ (reference sequence). The CDR3 has 16 residues.

V gene TRBV29-1 combines with J gene TRBJ1-1, with D hard to call. Germline values: CDR1 SQVTM, CDR2 ANQGSEA. Trimming removed 3 bases at V and 5 bases at J, with 22 bases between. The CDR3 is 16 amino acids. The CDR3 sequence is CSVDLADKTGGTEAFF. The CDR3 nucleotides are TGCAGCGTTGACTTGGCCGATAAAACGGGAGGGACTGAAGCTTTCTTT.

This chain links TRBV29-1 with TRBJ2-1, with no clear D. This CDR3 is 13 amino acids long. Germline CDR1 and CDR2: SQVTM and ANQGSEA. V was pared by 3 bases and J by 6 bases, with 12 bases between. Here the CDR3 DNA reads TGCAGCGTTGAGGAGACCATCGCCAATGAGCAGTTCTTC. Encoded protein: CSVEETIANEQFF.

The chain recombines TRBV14 with TRBJ1-1; no clear D. CDR1 and CDR2 from the germline V gene are SGHDN and FVKESK. Trimming removed 2 bases from V and 4 bases from J, with 11 bases in between. This CDR3 spans 14 amino acids. This chain's CDR3 is CASSQKIDGTEAFF. CDR3 bases: TGTGCCAGCAGCCAAAAGATCGATGGCACTGAAGCTTTCTTT.

The V gene is TRBV5-4, the J gene TRBJ2-1, with D possibly being TRBD1 or TRBD2 (5 bases each). The CDR3 runs to 15 residues. Germline lookup yields CDR1 SGHNT and CDR2 YYREEE (reference sequence). V lost 0 bases and J 3 bases, leaving 10 bases between the germline ends. The CDR3 region has the DNA TGTGCCAGCAGCTTGGCCGGGACCGACTACAATGAGCAGTTCTTC. Protein: CASSLAGTDYNEQFF.

This clone has just one count. The chain couples TRBV19 to TRBJ1-2; D is uncertain. Germline CDR1 and CDR2: LNHDA and SQIVND (reference sequence). Trimming pared 3 bases from V and 7 bases from J, leaving 12 bases between. The CDR3 length is 13 residues. The CDR3 here is CASSIPGFFGYTF. DNA of the CDR3: TGTGCCAGTAGTATCCCGGGTTTTTTTGGCTACACCTTC.

The chain combines TRBV6-6 with TRBJ1-2, with 7 bases aligning to TRBD1. V shed 5 bases, J shed 5 bases, and the junction held 14 bases outside the gene matches. This CDR3 spans 16 amino acids. The germline gives CDR1 MNHNY, CDR2 SVGAGI (reference sequence). The CDR3 region is CASSTGTETLLYGYTF. CDR3 coding DNA: TGTGCCAGCAGTACCGGGACAGAGACCCTTTTGTATGGCTACACCTTC.

The CDR3 loop is CASSSLADEQFF. Here the CDR3 DNA reads TGTGCCAGCAGCTCCCTAGCGGATGAGCAGTTCTTC. The V call is TRBV5-4, the J call TRBJ2-1; 7 bases agree with TRBD2. Germline values: CDR1 SGHNT, CDR2 YYREEE (reference sequence). With 3 bases clipped from V and 8 bases from J, the junction kept 2 bases outside the gene matches. The CDR3 is 12 residues long. Based on the CDR3 plus reference TRBV5-4 and TRBJ2-1, the full variable domain is ETGVTQSPTHLIKTRGQQVTLRCSSQSGHNTVSWYQQALGQGPQFIFQYYREEENGRGNFPPRFSGLQFPNYSSELNVNALELDDSALYLCASSSLADEQFFGPGTRLTVL.

This clone came up a few times. The chain employs TRBV7-9 and TRBJ1-1; D uncertain. Germline assignment: CDR1 SEHNR and CDR2 FQNEAQ (reference sequence). V was pared by 3 bases and J by 1 base, with 12 bases between. This CDR3 has 15 amino acids. In nucleotides, the CDR3 is TGTGCCAGCAGCTTTCTTGGGAGCCCGAACACTGAAGCTTTCTTT. Translation: CASSFLGSPNTEAFF. Variable domain in full (rest from reference TRBV7-9 and TRBJ1-1): DTGVSQNPRHKITKRGQNVTFRCDPISEHNRLYWYRQTLGQGPEFLTYFQNEAQLEKSRLLSDRFSAERPKGSFSTLEIQRTEQGDSAMYLCASSFLGSPNTEAFFGQGTRLTVV.

This clone was detected only once. The chain uses TRBV19 and TRBJ1-1; D is uncertain. Trimming pared 1 base from V and 2 bases from J, leaving 11 bases between. This CDR3 is built from 15 residues. Germline CDR1 LNHDA, CDR2 SQIVND (reference sequence). CDR3 protein: CASSIVPGANTEAFF. CDR3 in DNA: TGTGCCAGTAGTATAGTTCCGGGAGCCAACACTGAAGCTTTCTTT.

The chain employs TRBV11-2 and TRBJ2-7; 11 bases map to TRBD1. The CDR3 length is 14 residues. The V and J ends lost 5 bases and 4 bases, in that order; junction bases with no gene match: 4. Germline CDR1 reads SGHAT; CDR2 reads FQNNGV. CDR3 loop: CASSVGTGGYEQYF. In DNA, the CDR3 is TGTGCCAGCAGCGTTGGGACAGGGGGATACGAGCAGTACTTC.

The rearrangement uses TRBV11-2 and TRBJ2-2; D is possibly TRBD1 or TRBD2 (5 bases each). The CDR3 covers 13 residues. V was pared by 10 bases and J by 5 bases, with 14 bases between. Per germline, CDR1 SGHAT and CDR2 FQNNGV. The CDR3 DNA follows: TGTGCCACCCCCTCGGGGCTGACCGGGGAGCTGTTTTTT. It translates to CATPSGLTGELFF.

The rearrangement links TRBV27 to TRBJ1-1; D unresolved. V lost 0 bases, J lost 2 bases, and 4 bases lay in between. CDR1 MNHEY and CDR2 SMNVEV come from the germline V gene (reference sequence). The CDR3 consists of 13 residues. The CDR3 here is CASSLSRNTEAFF. For the CDR3, the DNA is TGTGCCAGCAGTTTATCCCGTAACACTGAAGCTTTCTTT.

The V gene is TRBV29-1, the J gene TRBJ2-4; D unresolved. CDR1 is SQVTM and CDR2 is ANQGSEA in the germline V gene. V was trimmed by 4 bases and J by 7 bases, leaving 11 bases between them. The CDR3 has 12 residues. The CDR3, as DNA: TGCAGCGTTGTAGGCAGGCGGAACATTCAGTACTTC. Its translation: CSVVGRRNIQYF.

J is TRBJ2-7 and V is TRBV5-1; TRBD2 might be the D (5 bases). Germline V CDR1 and CDR2: SGHRS, YFSETQ. V lost 0 bases to trimming and J lost 3 bases, with 13 bases between them. The CDR3 spans 15 residues. CDR3 coding DNA: TGCGCCAGCAGCTTGGACCCCGGAGGTTTCTACGAGCAGTACTTC. Translation gives CASSLDPGGFYEQYF.

The V gene is TRBV11-2, the J gene TRBJ2-3; D might be TRBD1 (5 bases). The ends were cut back, 0 bases at V and 4 bases at J, with 8 bases in the middle. The length of the CDR3 is 14 residues. The germline gives CDR1 SGHAT, CDR2 FQNNGV. The CDR3 loop reads CASSLEGAADTQYF. The CDR3 DNA reads as TGTGCCAGCAGCTTAGAAGGGGCGGCAGATACGCAGTATTTT. The full variable domain, with the rest looked up from reference TRBV11-2 and TRBJ2-3, is EAGVAQSPRYKIIEKRQSVAFWCNPISGHATLYWYQQILGQGPKLLIQFQNNGVVDDSQLPKDRFSAERLKGVDSTLKIQPAKLEDSAVYLCASSLEGAADTQYFGPGTRLTVL.

This clone has just one count. Other DNA variants within this sample encode the same CDR3. The V gene is TRBV13, the J gene TRBJ2-3; no definite D call. The CDR3 loop spans 12 amino acids. V gave up 5 bases and J gave up 1 base, with 4 bases separating them. Per germline, CDR1 PRHDT and CDR2 FYEKMQ (reference sequence). This CDR3 reads CASSPGTDTQYF. The DNA of the CDR3 is TGTGCCAGCAGCCCTGGCACAGATACGCAGTATTTT.

The DNA for the CDR3 is TGTGCCAGCAGCTTGGGCGGGAGGGCAATCGGGGAGCTGTTTTTT. It yields the protein CASSLGGRAIGELFF. The chain recombines TRBV7-8 with TRBJ2-2; TRBD2 agrees at 9 bases. The germline V gene encodes CDR1 SGHVS and CDR2 FQNEAQ. V lost 3 bases and J lost 7; bases outside the gene matches: 6. The length of the CDR3 is 15 residues.

The CDR3 bases are TGTGCCAGCAGTTTATCCGAACAGGGTGATGGCTACACCTTC. Translated: CASSLSEQGDGYTF. The chain couples TRBV27 to TRBJ1-2, with a possible D match to TRBD1 (6 bases). The CDR3 spans 14 residues. Germline V lookup: CDR1 MNHEY, CDR2 SMNVEV (reference sequence). V lost 0 bases to trimming and J lost 6 bases, with 11 bases between them.

V and J are TRBV18 and TRBJ2-7; tentatively, D is TRBD2 (5 bases). This CDR3 has 15 residues. Germline loops: CDR1 KGHSH, CDR2 LQKENI. Trimming shortened V by 6 bases and J by 2 bases, and 17 bases separated the two germline ends. CDR3 in DNA: TGTGCCAGCTCTCTGGACTTCCCTCCCGCCTACGAGCAGTACTTC. Its translation is CASSLDFPPAYEQYF.

This rearrangement joins TRBV4-1 to TRBJ2-2; a possible D gene is TRBD1 (6 bases). The CDR3 length is 15 residues. The germline V gene has CDR1 MGHRA and CDR2 YSYEKL. V was trimmed by 4 bases and J by 3 bases, leaving 12 bases between them. CDR3 DNA: TGCGCCAGCAGCCCGGCACAGGGAGACACCGGGGAGCTGTTTTTT. Its protein is CASSPAQGDTGELFF.